The T cell receptor (beta chain) described here comes from a study of radiation and T cells in renal cell carcinoma. Findings and limits, study-wide: Intratumoral heterogeneity was not captured in these approximately 1 g regions.

To note about this clone: What it binds is unknown.

The junction had 8 bases not matched to a gene; V was cut back by 5 bases and J by 5 bases. CDR1 is MNHNS and CDR2 is SASEGT in the germline V gene. The CDR3 is 14 amino acids. Data came from immunoSEQ multiplex PCR; TCRdb stores just in-frame clones and leaves some out. This sample has nearly 20,000 clones, with approximately 62% found just once. As to treatment: 15 Gy SBRT to primary tumor, nephrectomy 4 weeks later. This sample comprised tumor tissue, obtained from a patient whose treatment included radiotherapy and nephrectomy. The rearrangement uses TRBV6-1 and TRBJ1-2, with 7 nucleotides matching TRBD1. The clonotype was recovered from a woman aged 70 to 79 with renal cell carcinoma. As DNA, the CDR3 is TGTGCCAGCAGTATCCGACAGGGCGCGTATGGCTACACCTTC. This gives the protein CASSIRQGAYGYTF.